These T cell receptor beta chains were read from a single sample in a study of T-cell memory formation after mild COVID-19. TCRdb re-analysed the 5' RACE reads in MiXCR, keeping a single row per CDR3 protein. The data show 300,000 to 400,000 distinct CDR3 sequences, about 21% seen once. Sequenced sample: PBMCs or a T cell subset sorted from them (not recorded which). These receptors all come from an adult woman who had mild COVID-19 (a few samples of this study predate the infection). Cell type and time point are not known. The CDR3 runs from the conserved cysteine through the conserved F or W. A D gene is named only where the DNA matches it firmly. The size field is filled for only some rows; it gives once, few, many or a size class.

v_gene: TRBV20-1; j_gene: TRBJ2-7; d_gene: TRBD1; len: 14; abundance: -; CDR3nt: TGCAGTGCGCCGAATCAGGACAGGGGATACGAGCAGTACTTC; CDR3aa: CSAPNQDRGYEQYF
v_gene: TRBV7-8; j_gene: TRBJ2-3; d_gene: -; len: 16; abundance: -; CDR3nt: TGTGCCAGCAGCTTAGTAGGACTAACAAGCACAGATACGCAGTATTTT; CDR3aa: CASSLVGLTSTDTQYF
v_gene: TRBV5-1; j_gene: TRBJ2-1; d_gene: -; len: 14; abundance: -; CDR3nt: TGCGCCAGCAGCTTCGGGCCAGAATACAATGAGCAGTTCTTC; CDR3aa: CASSFGPEYNEQFF
v_gene: TRBV6-5; j_gene: TRBJ1-5; d_gene: -; len: 19; abundance: -; CDR3nt: TGTGCCAGCAGTTACTCGGATATAATAAGGCCCTATAGCAATCAGCCCCAGCATTTT; CDR3aa: CASSYSDIIRPYSNQPQHF
v_gene: TRBV7-9; j_gene: TRBJ2-7; d_gene: TRBD2; len: 16; abundance: -; CDR3nt: TGTGCCAGCAGCTCCTATCAGGCTAGCGGAGTCTACGAGCAGTACTTC; CDR3aa: CASSSYQASGVYEQYF
v_gene: TRBV13; j_gene: TRBJ2-1; d_gene: TRBD1; len: 14; abundance: few; CDR3nt: TGTGCCAGCAGCTCGGACAGGGAGTACAATGAGCAGTTCTTC; CDR3aa: CASSSDREYNEQFF
v_gene: TRBV4-1; j_gene: TRBJ2-4; d_gene: -; len: 16; abundance: -; CDR3nt: TGCGCCAGCAGCCAAGAGGGGAAGGAAGCCAAAAACATTCAGTACTTC; CDR3aa: CASSQEGKEAKNIQYF
v_gene: TRBV13; j_gene: TRBJ2-1; d_gene: TRBD2; len: 19; abundance: -; CDR3nt: TGTGCCAGCAGGGTAGGGCTAGCGGGAGCTGAGAGCTCCTACAATGAGCAGTTCTTC; CDR3aa: CASRVGLAGAESSYNEQFF
v_gene: TRBV15; j_gene: TRBJ2-3; d_gene: -; len: 14; abundance: many; CDR3nt: TGTGCCACCAGCAGCTCGCCCCGCACAGATACGCAGTATTTT; CDR3aa: CATSSSPRTDTQYF
v_gene: TRBV5-1; j_gene: TRBJ2-3; d_gene: -; len: 16; abundance: -; CDR3nt: TGCGCCAGCAGCTTGGAACTAGCCTTTTCAGGAGATACGCAGTATTTT; CDR3aa: CASSLELAFSGDTQYF
v_gene: TRBV6-1; j_gene: TRBJ2-1; d_gene: TRBD1; len: 14; abundance: -; CDR3nt: TGTGCCAGCAGGACAGGGGGCGCTTACAATGAGCAGTTCTTC; CDR3aa: CASRTGGAYNEQFF
v_gene: TRBV6-5; j_gene: TRBJ2-1; d_gene: TRBD2; len: 16; abundance: -; CDR3nt: TGTGCCAGCAGTTACTCGCGGCGACTAGCGGGAGGGGAACAGTTCTTC; CDR3aa: CASSYSRRLAGGEQFF
v_gene: TRBV14; j_gene: TRBJ2-1; d_gene: -; len: 15; abundance: few; CDR3nt: TGTGCCAGCAGCCCACGGGGGAGGTCCTACAATGAGCAGTTCTTC; CDR3aa: CASSPRGRSYNEQFF
v_gene: TRBV20-1; j_gene: TRBJ2-2; d_gene: -; len: 14; abundance: few; CDR3nt: TGCAGTGCTAAGTCAGGACTAAACACCGGGGAGCTGTTTTTT; CDR3aa: CSAKSGLNTGELFF
v_gene: TRBV7-6; j_gene: TRBJ2-5; d_gene: -; len: 13; abundance: -; CDR3nt: TGTGCCAGCGGCATCAGACAGTTGGAGACCCAGTACTTC; CDR3aa: CASGIRQLETQYF
v_gene: TRBV7-8; j_gene: TRBJ2-1; d_gene: TRBD1; len: 16; abundance: few; CDR3nt: TGTGCCAGCAGCTTAGTCTCCGGGACAGGGTGGGATGAGCAGTTCTTC; CDR3aa: CASSLVSGTGWDEQFF
v_gene: TRBV7-3; j_gene: TRBJ2-1; d_gene: TRBD1; len: 15; abundance: -; CDR3nt: TGTGCCAGCAGCCGACAGGGGAGAGGGTACAATGAGCAGTTCTTC; CDR3aa: CASSRQGRGYNEQFF
v_gene: TRBV2; j_gene: TRBJ1-1; d_gene: -; len: 11; abundance: few; CDR3nt: TGTGCCAGCTCGGGGGACACTGAAGCTTTCTTT; CDR3aa: CASSGDTEAFF
v_gene: TRBV5-1; j_gene: TRBJ1-4; d_gene: TRBD1; len: 15; abundance: few; CDR3nt: TGCGCCAGCAGCGATACAGGGGGCGCAGATGAAAAACTGTTTTTT; CDR3aa: CASSDTGGADEKLFF
v_gene: TRBV27; j_gene: TRBJ2-1; d_gene: -; len: 15; abundance: many; CDR3nt: TGTGCCAGCAGTTTATCGGGCTGGGGGCCCAATGAGCAGTTCTTC; CDR3aa: CASSLSGWGPNEQFF
v_gene: TRBV20-1; j_gene: TRBJ1-5; d_gene: -; len: 14; abundance: -; CDR3nt: TGCAGTGCTAGAGACCCGGGGGGGGTTCAGCCCCAGCATTTT; CDR3aa: CSARDPGGVQPQHF
v_gene: TRBV25-1; j_gene: TRBJ2-2; d_gene: -; len: 14; abundance: few; CDR3nt: TGTGCCAGCAGGGCTAGCGTTGACACCGGGGAGCTGTTTTTT; CDR3aa: CASRASVDTGELFF
v_gene: TRBV29-1; j_gene: TRBJ1-1; d_gene: -; len: 11; abundance: few; CDR3nt: TGCAGCGTGGCTAAGAACACTGAAGCTTTCTTT; CDR3aa: CSVAKNTEAFF
v_gene: TRBV12-5; j_gene: TRBJ2-1; d_gene: TRBD2; len: 16; abundance: -; CDR3nt: TGTGCTAGTGGTTCTCCTCAGCGGGACTTGCGCAATGAGCAGTTCTTC; CDR3aa: CASGSPQRDLRNEQFF
v_gene: TRBV18; j_gene: TRBJ2-7; d_gene: -; len: 12; abundance: -; CDR3nt: TGTGCCAGCACAGTCCAGGGCGACGAGCAGTACTTC; CDR3aa: CASTVQGDEQYF
v_gene: TRBV20-1; j_gene: TRBJ2-7; d_gene: -; len: 12; abundance: -; CDR3nt: TGCAGTGCTGCCGGGATCTCCTACGAGCAGTACTTC; CDR3aa: CSAAGISYEQYF
v_gene: TRBV12-3/TRBV12-4; j_gene: TRBJ2-7; d_gene: TRBD1; len: 15; abundance: -; CDR3nt: TGTGCCAGCAGTTTTAAGGGGGCCAGCTCCTACGAGCAGTACTTC; CDR3aa: CASSFKGASSYEQYF
v_gene: TRBV12-3/TRBV12-4; j_gene: TRBJ2-1; d_gene: -; len: 15; abundance: few; CDR3nt: TGTGCCAGCAGTTTAATAGGGGCCCCTAACAATGAGCAGTTCTTC; CDR3aa: CASSLIGAPNNEQFF
v_gene: TRBV24-1; j_gene: TRBJ2-7; d_gene: -; len: 15; abundance: -; CDR3nt: TGTGCCACCAGTGACTCCGACCGGGCGCGGGGCGAGCAGTACTTC; CDR3aa: CATSDSDRARGEQYF
v_gene: TRBV20-1; j_gene: TRBJ1-1; d_gene: -; len: 10; abundance: -; CDR3nt: TGCAGTGCCGCGGACAGTCAAGCTTTCTTT; CDR3aa: CSAADSQAFF
v_gene: TRBV5-1; j_gene: TRBJ2-7; d_gene: -; len: 12; abundance: few; CDR3nt: TGCGCCAGCAGCTTGCTCGGTGACGAGCAGTACTTC; CDR3aa: CASSLLGDEQYF
v_gene: TRBV19; j_gene: TRBJ1-1; d_gene: -; len: 13; abundance: -; CDR3nt: TGTGCCAGTAGTATTTGGGCCGACACTGAAGCTTTCTTT; CDR3aa: CASSIWADTEAFF
v_gene: TRBV5-1; j_gene: TRBJ2-7; d_gene: -; len: 13; abundance: many; CDR3nt: TGCGCCAGCAGCTCTACAGTCTCCTACGAGCAGTACTTC; CDR3aa: CASSSTVSYEQYF
v_gene: TRBV21-1; j_gene: TRBJ1-1; d_gene: -; len: 15; abundance: -; CDR3nt: TGTGCCTTGCGGGGGGGTAAGTTTAGTACGCGTGAAGCTTTCTTT; CDR3aa: CALRGGKFSTREAFF
v_gene: TRBV5-5; j_gene: TRBJ1-2; d_gene: TRBD1; len: 16; abundance: -; CDR3nt: TGTGCCAGCAGCGCCAACTCGGACAGGGGTTTTTATGGCTACACCTTC; CDR3aa: CASSANSDRGFYGYTF
v_gene: TRBV5-1; j_gene: TRBJ2-1; d_gene: TRBD1; len: 16; abundance: few; CDR3nt: TGCGCCAGCAGCTTGTCCACAGGGGTAAGCTACAATGAGCAGTTCTTC; CDR3aa: CASSLSTGVSYNEQFF
v_gene: TRBV12-3/TRBV12-4; j_gene: TRBJ2-7; d_gene: -; len: 14; abundance: -; CDR3nt: TGTGCCAGCAGTTTCCACAGGGCCAGGGACGAGCAGTACTTC; CDR3aa: CASSFHRARDEQYF
v_gene: TRBV3-1; j_gene: TRBJ1-4; d_gene: -; len: 15; abundance: -; CDR3nt: TGTGCCAGCAGCCAGAAGGGGAGCACTAATGAAAAACTGTTTTTT; CDR3aa: CASSQKGSTNEKLFF
v_gene: TRBV9; j_gene: TRBJ1-2; d_gene: -; len: 15; abundance: few; CDR3nt: TGTGCCAGCAGCGTAGGTGGGGACTCTAACTATGGCTACACCTTC; CDR3aa: CASSVGGDSNYGYTF
v_gene: TRBV5-1; j_gene: TRBJ2-2; d_gene: -; len: 13; abundance: -; CDR3nt: TGCGCCAGCAGCGACTACCACACCGGGGAGCTGTTTTTT; CDR3aa: CASSDYHTGELFF
v_gene: TRBV12-3/TRBV12-4; j_gene: TRBJ2-3; d_gene: TRBD2; len: 16; abundance: -; CDR3nt: TGTGCCAGCAGGGACGGACCTAGCGGGGGGGCAGATACGCAGTATTTT; CDR3aa: CASRDGPSGGADTQYF
v_gene: TRBV7-2; j_gene: TRBJ1-6; d_gene: -; len: 15; abundance: many; CDR3nt: TGTGCCAGCAGCACCCGGACACAGACCTATTCACCCCTCCACTTT; CDR3aa: CASSTRTQTYSPLHF
v_gene: TRBV7-6; j_gene: TRBJ2-5; d_gene: -; len: 13; abundance: -; CDR3nt: TGTGCCAGCAGCAGGGGCCCGGCGGAGACCCAGTACTTC; CDR3aa: CASSRGPAETQYF
v_gene: TRBV7-2; j_gene: TRBJ2-3; d_gene: TRBD2; len: 17; abundance: -; CDR3nt: TGTGCCAGCAGCTTAGTCCCCGGGACTAGCGGGAGCAATACGCAGTATTTT; CDR3aa: CASSLVPGTSGSNTQYF
v_gene: TRBV20-1; j_gene: TRBJ1-2; d_gene: -; len: 16; abundance: -; CDR3nt: TGCAGTGCTAGAGGGGGAACAGGGAACGTTAACTATGGCTACACCTTC; CDR3aa: CSARGGTGNVNYGYTF
v_gene: TRBV5-1; j_gene: TRBJ1-1; d_gene: -; len: 13; abundance: -; CDR3nt: TGCGCCAGCAACCGGGCAGCGGGCAGCGAAGCTTTCTTT; CDR3aa: CASNRAAGSEAFF
v_gene: TRBV5-1; j_gene: TRBJ1-1; d_gene: -; len: 15; abundance: -; CDR3nt: TGCGCCAGCAGCTTGGAACAGCTCATGAACACTGAAGCTTTCTTT; CDR3aa: CASSLEQLMNTEAFF
v_gene: TRBV15; j_gene: TRBJ2-5; d_gene: -; len: 13; abundance: -; CDR3nt: TGTGCCACCAGCTGGCGTGTTGGAGAGACCCAGTACTTC; CDR3aa: CATSWRVGETQYF
v_gene: TRBV20-1; j_gene: TRBJ2-4; d_gene: -; len: 19; abundance: few; CDR3nt: TGCAGTGCTAGGTCGAATCCTTGGACAGCAACTCTAGCCAAAAACATTCAGTACTTC; CDR3aa: CSARSNPWTATLAKNIQYF
v_gene: TRBV7-8; j_gene: TRBJ2-5; d_gene: -; len: 14; abundance: -; CDR3nt: TGTGCCAGCAGCTTAGCCGGGACAAAGGAGACCCAGTACTTC; CDR3aa: CASSLAGTKETQYF
v_gene: TRBV6-2/TRBV6-3; j_gene: TRBJ2-1; d_gene: -; len: 13; abundance: -; CDR3nt: TGTGCCAGCAGTTACCTGGATTTCGGTGAGCAGTTCTTC; CDR3aa: CASSYLDFGEQFF
v_gene: TRBV18; j_gene: TRBJ1-3; d_gene: -; len: 18; abundance: -; CDR3nt: TGTGCCAGCTCACCTCTCGGGGCTATACAAAACTCTGGAAACACCATATATTTT; CDR3aa: CASSPLGAIQNSGNTIYF
v_gene: TRBV28; j_gene: TRBJ2-7; d_gene: TRBD1; len: 16; abundance: -; CDR3nt: TGTGCCAGCAGTTTAGTATTGGGACAGGGAGCCTACGAGCAGTACTTC; CDR3aa: CASSLVLGQGAYEQYF
v_gene: TRBV2; j_gene: TRBJ2-7; d_gene: -; len: 13; abundance: few; CDR3nt: TGTGCCAGCAGTGAAGAGGTGGAGTACGAGCAGTACTTC; CDR3aa: CASSEEVEYEQYF
v_gene: TRBV20-1; j_gene: TRBJ2-4; d_gene: -; len: 15; abundance: -; CDR3nt: TGCAGTGCTAGAGATCGCAGGTTGGCCAAAAACATTCAGTACTTC; CDR3aa: CSARDRRLAKNIQYF